This T cell receptor beta chain was profiled in a study of beta chain features in type 1 diabetes. As for the study in general: There were 95 million to 110 million sorted cells examined across all samples.

This CDR3 has 13 amino acids. The germline V gene has CDR1 GTSNPN and CDR2 SVGIG (reference sequence). The V and J ends lost 2 bases and 3 bases respectively, with 8 bases between them. Reverse transcription of all isolated RNA meant that expressed TCRB transcripts were sequenced. The data were produced by immunoSEQ multiplex PCR, yet TCRdb's version contains in-frame clones alone and is incomplete. The sample holds some 660,000 clones, about 14% seen once. Study findings and constraints: Patients with Type 1 diabetes showed moderately but significantly shorter TCRB CDR3s in all four CD4+ subsets. PCR might show a preference for shorter templates, equally across patients and controls.

This clone has a handful of counts. Its antigen is not known. Other DNA sequences of this sample code for an identical CDR3. The sequence derives from a man younger than 35 with type 1 diabetes. The chain is built from TRBV30 and TRBJ1-5, with unresolved D. Sequenced input: naive CD4+ T cells from blood. DNA for the CDR3: TGTGCCTGGAGTAGCAGGAACAATCAGCCCCAGCATTTT. Protein: CAWSSRNNQPQHF. The complete variable domain, with remaining parts taken from reference TRBV30 and TRBJ1-5, reads SQTIHQWPATLVQPVGSPLSLECTVEGTSNPNLYWYRQAAGRGLQLLFYSVGIGQISSEVPQNLSASRPQDRQFILSSKKLLLSDSGFYLCAWSSRNNQPQHFGDGTRLSIL.